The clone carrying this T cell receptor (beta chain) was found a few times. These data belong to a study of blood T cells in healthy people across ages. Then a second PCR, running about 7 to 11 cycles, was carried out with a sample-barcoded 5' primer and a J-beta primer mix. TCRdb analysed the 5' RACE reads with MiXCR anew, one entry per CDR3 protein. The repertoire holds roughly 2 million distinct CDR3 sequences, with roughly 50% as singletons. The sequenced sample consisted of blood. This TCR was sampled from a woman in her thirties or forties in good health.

The CDR3 DNA reads as TGTGCCAGCAGTCCTTCCCGGGGGGCCCAACAAGAGACCCAGTACTTC. Amino acid sequence: CASSPSRGAQQETQYF. V usage is TRBV6-2 or TRBV6-3 and J usage is TRBJ2-5; tentatively, D is TRBD2 (7 bases). CDR1 is MNHEY, CDR2 SVGEGT, per germline. Deletions cut 5 bases from V and 2 bases from J, with 18 bases between. This CDR3 region has 16 residues.